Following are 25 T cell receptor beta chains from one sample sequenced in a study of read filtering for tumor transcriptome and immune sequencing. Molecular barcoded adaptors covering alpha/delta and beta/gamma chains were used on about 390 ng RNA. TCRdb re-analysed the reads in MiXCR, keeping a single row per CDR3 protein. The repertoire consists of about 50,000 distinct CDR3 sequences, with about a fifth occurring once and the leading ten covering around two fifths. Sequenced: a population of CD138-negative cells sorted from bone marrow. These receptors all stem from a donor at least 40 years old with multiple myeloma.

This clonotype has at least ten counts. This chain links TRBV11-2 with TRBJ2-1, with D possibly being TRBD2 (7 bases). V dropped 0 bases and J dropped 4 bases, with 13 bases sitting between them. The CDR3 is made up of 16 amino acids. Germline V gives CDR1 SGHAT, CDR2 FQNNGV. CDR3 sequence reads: CASSLDSGGWYNEQFF. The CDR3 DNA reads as TGTGCCAGCAGCTTAGATTCGGGGGGCTGGTACAATGAGCAGTTCTTC.

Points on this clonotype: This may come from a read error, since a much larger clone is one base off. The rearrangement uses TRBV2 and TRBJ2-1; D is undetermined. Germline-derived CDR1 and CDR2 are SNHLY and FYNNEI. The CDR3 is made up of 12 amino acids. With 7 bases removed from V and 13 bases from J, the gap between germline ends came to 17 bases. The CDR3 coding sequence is TGTGCCAGCACCCATGTTAGGAGTGTTCAGTTCTTC. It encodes CASTHVRSVQFF.

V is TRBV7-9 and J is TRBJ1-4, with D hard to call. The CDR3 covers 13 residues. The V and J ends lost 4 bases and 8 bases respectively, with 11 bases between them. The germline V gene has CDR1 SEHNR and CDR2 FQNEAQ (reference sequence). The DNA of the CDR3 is TGTGCCAGCAGCTCACGGCAAGGGGAAAAACTGTTTTTT. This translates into CASSSRQGEKLFF. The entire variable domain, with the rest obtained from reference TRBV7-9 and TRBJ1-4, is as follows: DTGVSQNPRHKITKRGQNVTFRCDPISEHNRLYWYRQTLGQGPEFLTYFQNEAQLEKSRLLSDRFSAERPKGSFSTLEIQRTEQGDSAMYLCASSSRQGEKLFFGSGTQLSVL.

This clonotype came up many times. CDR3 coding DNA: TGCAGCGTTTCCAGTACAGGGAGCACCGGGGAGCTGTTTTTT. Protein sequence: CSVSSTGSTGELFF. V and J are TRBV29-1 and TRBJ2-2, with a weak D call TRBD1 (6 bases). This CDR3 contains 14 residues. Germline values: CDR1 SQVTM, CDR2 ANQGSEA. V was trimmed by 5 bases and J by 4 bases, leaving 14 bases between them.

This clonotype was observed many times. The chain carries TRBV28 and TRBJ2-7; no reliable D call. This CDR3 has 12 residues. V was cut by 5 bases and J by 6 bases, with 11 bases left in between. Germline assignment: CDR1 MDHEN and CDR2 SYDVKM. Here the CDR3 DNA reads TGTGCCAGCAGTGGCTTACGGTCCGAGCAGTACTTC. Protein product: CASSGLRSEQYF.

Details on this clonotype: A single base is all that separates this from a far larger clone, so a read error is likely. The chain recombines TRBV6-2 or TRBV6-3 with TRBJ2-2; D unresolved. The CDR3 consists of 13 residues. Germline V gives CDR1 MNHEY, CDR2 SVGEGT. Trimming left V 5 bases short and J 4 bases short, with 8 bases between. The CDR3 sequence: CASSAESTGELFF. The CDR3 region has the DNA TGTGCCAGCAGTGCTGAGAGCACCGGGGAGCTGTTTTTT.

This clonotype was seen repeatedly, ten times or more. CDR3 nucleotide sequence: TGCAGTGCTATTGACTCCCCCGAAGAGACCCAGTACTTC. This codes for CSAIDSPEETQYF. The chain couples TRBV20-1 to TRBJ2-5; D gene uncertain. Looked up from germline, CDR1 is DFQATT and CDR2 is SNEGSKA (reference sequence). The CDR3 consists of 13 residues. Deletions cut 4 bases from V and 3 bases from J, with 12 bases between.

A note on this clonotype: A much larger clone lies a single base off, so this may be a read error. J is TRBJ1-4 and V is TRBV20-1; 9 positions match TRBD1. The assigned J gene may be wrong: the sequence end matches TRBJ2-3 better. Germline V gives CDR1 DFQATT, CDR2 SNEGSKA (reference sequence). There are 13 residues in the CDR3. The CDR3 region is CSAPGTGTGTQYF. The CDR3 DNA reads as TGCAGTGCTCCCGGGACAGGGACAGGTACGCAGTATTTT.

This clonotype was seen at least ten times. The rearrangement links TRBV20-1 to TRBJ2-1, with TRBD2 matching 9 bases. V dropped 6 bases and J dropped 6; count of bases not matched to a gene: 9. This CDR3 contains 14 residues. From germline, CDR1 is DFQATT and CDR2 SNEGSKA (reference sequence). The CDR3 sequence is CSARPPSGTNEQFF. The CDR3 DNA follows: TGCAGTGCCAGACCGCCTAGCGGGACCAATGAGCAGTTCTTC.

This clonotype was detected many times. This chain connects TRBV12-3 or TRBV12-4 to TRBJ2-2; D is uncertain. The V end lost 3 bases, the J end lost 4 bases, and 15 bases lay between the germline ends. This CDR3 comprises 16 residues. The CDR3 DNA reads TGTGCCAGCAGTTTTTGGGATTACAGATCCACCGGGGAGCTGTTTTTT. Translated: CASSFWDYRSTGELFF.

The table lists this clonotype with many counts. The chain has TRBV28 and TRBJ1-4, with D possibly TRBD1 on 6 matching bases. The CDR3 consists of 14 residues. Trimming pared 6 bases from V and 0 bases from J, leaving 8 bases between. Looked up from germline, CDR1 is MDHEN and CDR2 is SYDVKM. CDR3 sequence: CASRDSATNEKLFF. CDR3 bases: TGTGCCAGCAGGGACAGCGCAACTAATGAAAAACTGTTTTTT.

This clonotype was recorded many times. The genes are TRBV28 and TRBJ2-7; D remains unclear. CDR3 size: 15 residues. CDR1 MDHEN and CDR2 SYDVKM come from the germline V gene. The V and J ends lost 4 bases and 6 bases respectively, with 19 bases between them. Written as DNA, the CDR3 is TGTGCCAGCAGTTCTCTTGAGGCCAGCTCCCTCGAGCAGTACTTC. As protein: CASSSLEASSLEQYF.

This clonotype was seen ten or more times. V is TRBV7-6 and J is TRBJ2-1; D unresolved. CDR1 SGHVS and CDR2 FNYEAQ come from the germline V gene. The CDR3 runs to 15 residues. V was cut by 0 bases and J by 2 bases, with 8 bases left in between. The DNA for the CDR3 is TGTGCCAGCAGCTTAGCAGCCGCCACCTACAATGAGCAGTTCTTC. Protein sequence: CASSLAAATYNEQFF.

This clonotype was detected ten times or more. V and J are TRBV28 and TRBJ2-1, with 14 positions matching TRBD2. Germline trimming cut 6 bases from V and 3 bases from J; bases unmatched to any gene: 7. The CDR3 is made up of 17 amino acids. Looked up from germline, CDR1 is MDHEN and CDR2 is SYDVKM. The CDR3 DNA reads TGTGCCAGCAGGTCCGGGACTAGCGGGAGTTTCTACAATGAGCAGTTCTTC. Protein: CASRSGTSGSFYNEQFF.

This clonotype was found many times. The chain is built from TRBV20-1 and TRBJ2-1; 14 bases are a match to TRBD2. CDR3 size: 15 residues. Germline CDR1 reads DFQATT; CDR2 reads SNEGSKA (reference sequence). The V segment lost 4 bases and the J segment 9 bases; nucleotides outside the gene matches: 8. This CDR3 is CSAMRLAGGPIEQFF. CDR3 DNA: TGCAGTGCTATGAGACTAGCGGGAGGGCCGATTGAGCAGTTCTTC.

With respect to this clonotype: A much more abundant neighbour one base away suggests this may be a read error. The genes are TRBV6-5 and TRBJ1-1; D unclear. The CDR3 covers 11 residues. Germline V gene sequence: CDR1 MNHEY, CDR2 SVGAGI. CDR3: CARSYAAEAFF. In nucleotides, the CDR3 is TGTGCCCGCAGTTATGCAGCAGAAGCTTTCTTT.

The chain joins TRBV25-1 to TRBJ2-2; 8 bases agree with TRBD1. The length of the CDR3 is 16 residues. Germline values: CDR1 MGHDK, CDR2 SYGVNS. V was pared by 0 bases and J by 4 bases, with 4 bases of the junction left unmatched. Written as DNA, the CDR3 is TGTGCCAGCAGTGAATATATTGGACAGGGCACCGGGGAGCTGTTTTTT. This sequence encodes CASSEYIGQGTGELFF.

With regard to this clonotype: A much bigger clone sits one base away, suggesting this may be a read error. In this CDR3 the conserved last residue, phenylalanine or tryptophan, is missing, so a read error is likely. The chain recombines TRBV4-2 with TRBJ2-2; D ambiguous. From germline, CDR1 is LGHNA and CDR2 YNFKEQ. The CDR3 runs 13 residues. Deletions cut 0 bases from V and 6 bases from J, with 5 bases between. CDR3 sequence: CASSQDIAGELFL. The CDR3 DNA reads TGTGCCAGCAGCCAAGATATTGCCGGGGAGCTGTTTCTT.

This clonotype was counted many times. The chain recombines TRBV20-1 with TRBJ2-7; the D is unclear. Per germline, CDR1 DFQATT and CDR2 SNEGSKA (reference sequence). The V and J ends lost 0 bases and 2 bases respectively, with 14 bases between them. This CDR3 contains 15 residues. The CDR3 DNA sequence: TGCAGTGCTAGAGACGGAAAGATAATAACCTACGAGCAGTACTTC. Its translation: CSARDGKIITYEQYF.

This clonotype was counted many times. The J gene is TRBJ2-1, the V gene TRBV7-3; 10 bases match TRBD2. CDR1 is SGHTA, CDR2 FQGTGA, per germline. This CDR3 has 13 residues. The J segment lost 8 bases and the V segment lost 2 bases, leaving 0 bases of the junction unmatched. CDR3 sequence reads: CASSLLAGDEQFF. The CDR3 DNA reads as TGTGCCAGCAGCTTACTAGCGGGAGATGAGCAGTTCTTC.

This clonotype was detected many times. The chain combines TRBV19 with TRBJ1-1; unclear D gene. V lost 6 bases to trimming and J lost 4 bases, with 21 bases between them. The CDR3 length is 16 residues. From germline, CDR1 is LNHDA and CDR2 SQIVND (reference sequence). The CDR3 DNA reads TGTGCCAGTAGCCCCGTGTCGGCAGGCCGTGCCACTGAAGCTTTCTTT. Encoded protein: CASSPVSAGRATEAFF.

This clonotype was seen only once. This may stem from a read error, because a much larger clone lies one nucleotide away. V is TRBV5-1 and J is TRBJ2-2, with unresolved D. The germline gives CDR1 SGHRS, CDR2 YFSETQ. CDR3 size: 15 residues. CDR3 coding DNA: TGCGCCAGCTGCTTAGAACAAGCGAACACCGGGGAGCTGTTTTTT. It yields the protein CASCLEQANTGELFF.

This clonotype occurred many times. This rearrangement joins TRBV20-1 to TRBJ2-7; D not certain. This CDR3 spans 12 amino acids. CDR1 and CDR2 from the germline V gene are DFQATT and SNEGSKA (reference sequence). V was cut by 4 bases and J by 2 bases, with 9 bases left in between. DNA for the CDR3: TGCAGTGCTACACGAGATACCTACGAGCAGTACTTC. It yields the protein CSATRDTYEQYF.

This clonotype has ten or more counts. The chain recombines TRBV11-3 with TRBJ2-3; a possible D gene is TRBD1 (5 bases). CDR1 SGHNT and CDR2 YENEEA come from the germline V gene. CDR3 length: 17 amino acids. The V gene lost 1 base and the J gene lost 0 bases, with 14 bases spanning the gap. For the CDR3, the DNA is TGTGCCAGCAGCTTAGCCCCAGGATACAGGAGCACAGATACGCAGTATTTT. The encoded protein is CASSLAPGYRSTDTQYF.

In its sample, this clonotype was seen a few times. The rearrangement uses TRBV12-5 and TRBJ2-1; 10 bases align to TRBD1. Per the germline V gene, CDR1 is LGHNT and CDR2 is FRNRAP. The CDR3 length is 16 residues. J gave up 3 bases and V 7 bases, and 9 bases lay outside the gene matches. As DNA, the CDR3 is TGTGCTAGTGCCCGGAGCGGGACAGGGGACTACAATGAGCAGTTCTTC. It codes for CASARSGTGDYNEQFF.